These T cell receptor beta chains were read from a single sample in a study of OX40 agonist ivuxolimab in advanced cancers. Assay used: immunoSEQ multiplex PCR; TCRdb lists only in-frame clones, some missing. The sample has some 80,000 clones; roughly 90% are singletons. Specimen: CD4+ or CD8+ T cells sorted from blood, collected in a trial of the OX40 agonist ivuxolimab. All receptors come from an adult with an advanced solid tumor such as melanoma, head and neck, liver or kidney cancer. Both conserved end residues are part of each CDR3. A D gene is named only where the DNA matches it firmly. Size is stated for part of the rows, as once, few or many counts, or as a class when the clone is expanded.

TRBJ2-2,NA,NA,TRBV5-4,16,CASSPSRGENTGELFF,TGTGCCAGCAGCCCCTCGCGGGGCGAGAACACCGGGGAGCTGTTTTTT
TRBJ2-3,NA,NA,TRBV27,15,CASSRTDLTTDTQYF,TGTGCCAGCAGCCGAACCGACCTTACTACAGATACGCAGTATTTT
TRBJ1-3,NA,NA,TRBV7-9,16,CASSRSLTDSGNTIYF,TGTGCCAGCAGCAGAAGCCTGACAGACTCTGGAAACACCATATATTTT
TRBJ2-5,NA,TRBD2,TRBV19,15,CASSALAGGSETQYF,TGTGCCAGTAGTGCGCTAGCGGGAGGCTCAGAGACCCAGTACTTC
TRBJ1-2,NA,TRBD1,TRBV5-4,15,CASNISQGERNGYTF,TGTGCCAGCAACATTTCACAGGGGGAGAGGAATGGCTACACCTTC
TRBJ1-5,NA,TRBD1,TRBV27,14,CASRRTGRNQPQHF,TGTGCCAGCAGACGGACAGGCCGCAATCAGCCCCAGCATTTT
TRBJ1-2,once,TRBD1,TRBV15,15,CATSSRDRGGYGYTF,TGTGCCACCAGCAGCAGGGACAGGGGGGGGTATGGCTACACCTTC
TRBJ2-7,NA,TRBD2,TRBV30,12,CAWKRGAHEQYF,TGTGCCTGGAAGCGGGGGGCACACGAGCAGTACTTC
TRBJ1-6,NA,NA,TRBV30,15,CAWSETGTLNSPLHF,TGTGCCTGGAGCGAAACCGGGACACTTAATTCACCCCTCCACTTT
TRBJ1-6,NA,TRBD1,TRBV10-2,16,CASSDRQGSYNSPLHF,TGCGCCAGCAGTGATAGACAGGGATCCTATAATTCACCCCTCCACTTT
TRBJ2-3,NA,NA,TRBV2,14,CASSELVNTDTQYF,TGTGCCAGCAGTGAACTAGTAAATACAGATACGCAGTATTTT
TRBJ2-7,NA,NA,TRBV11-2,12,CASSLDRGEQYF,TGTGCCAGCAGCTTAGACAGAGGCGAGCAGTACTTC
TRBJ2-4,few,NA,TRBV30,15,CAWSVPRGTKNIQYF,TGTGCCTGGAGTGTTCCGAGGGGAACCAAAAACATTCAGTACTTC
TRBJ1-1,NA,TRBD1,TRBV5-4,15,CASSLARRDRAEAFF,TGTGCCAGCAGCTTGGCCCGAAGGGACAGGGCTGAAGCTTTCTTT
TRBJ2-3,NA,NA,TRBV7-7,13,CASSPDYGSAQYF,TGTGCCAGCAGCCCCGATTACGGGAGTGCGCAGTATTTT
TRBJ2-7,NA,TRBD1,TRBV5-1,13,CASSLRDSYEQYF,TGCGCCAGCAGCCTCAGGGACAGCTACGAGCAGTACTTC
TRBJ2-5,NA,NA,TRBV28,12,CASSLQRETQYF,TGTGCCAGCAGTTTACAGAGAGAGACCCAGTACTTC